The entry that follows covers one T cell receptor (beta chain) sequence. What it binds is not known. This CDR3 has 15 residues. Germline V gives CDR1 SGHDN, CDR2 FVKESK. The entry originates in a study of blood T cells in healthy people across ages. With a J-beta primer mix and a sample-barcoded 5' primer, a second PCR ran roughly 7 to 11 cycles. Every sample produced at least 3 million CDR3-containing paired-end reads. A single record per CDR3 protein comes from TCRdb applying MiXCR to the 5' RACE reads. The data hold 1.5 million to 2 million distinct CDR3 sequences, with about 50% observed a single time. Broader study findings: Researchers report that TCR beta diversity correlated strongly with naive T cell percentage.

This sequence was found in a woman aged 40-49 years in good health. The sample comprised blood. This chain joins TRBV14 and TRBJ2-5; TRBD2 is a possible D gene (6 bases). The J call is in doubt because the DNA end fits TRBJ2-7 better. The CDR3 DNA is TGTGCCAGCAGCCAAGATGCGGCGGGGCTCTACGAGCAGTACTTC. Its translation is CASSQDAAGLYEQYF.